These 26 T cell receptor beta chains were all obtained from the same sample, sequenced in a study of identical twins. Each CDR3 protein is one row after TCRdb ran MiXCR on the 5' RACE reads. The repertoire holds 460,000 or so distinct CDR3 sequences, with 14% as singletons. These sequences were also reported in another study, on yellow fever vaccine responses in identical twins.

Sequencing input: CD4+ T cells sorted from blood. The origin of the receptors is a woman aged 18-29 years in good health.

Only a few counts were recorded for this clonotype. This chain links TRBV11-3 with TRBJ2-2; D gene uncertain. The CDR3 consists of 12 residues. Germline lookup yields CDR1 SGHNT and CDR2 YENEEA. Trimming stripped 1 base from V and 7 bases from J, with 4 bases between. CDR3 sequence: CASSLAHGELFF. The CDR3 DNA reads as TGTGCCAGCAGCTTAGCCCACGGGGAGCTGTTTTTT.

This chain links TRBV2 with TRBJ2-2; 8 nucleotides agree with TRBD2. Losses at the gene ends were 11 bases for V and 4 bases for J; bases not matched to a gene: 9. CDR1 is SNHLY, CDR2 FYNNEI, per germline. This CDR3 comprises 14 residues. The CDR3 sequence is CASNREGRTGELFF. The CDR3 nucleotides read TGTGCCTCCAACCGGGAGGGCCGCACCGGGGAGCTGTTTTTT.

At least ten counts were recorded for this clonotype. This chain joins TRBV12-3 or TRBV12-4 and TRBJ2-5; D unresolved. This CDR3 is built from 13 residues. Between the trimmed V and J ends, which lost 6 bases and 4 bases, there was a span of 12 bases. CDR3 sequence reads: CASSPGHGETQYF. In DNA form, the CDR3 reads TGTGCCAGCAGCCCGGGCCACGGAGAGACCCAGTACTTC.

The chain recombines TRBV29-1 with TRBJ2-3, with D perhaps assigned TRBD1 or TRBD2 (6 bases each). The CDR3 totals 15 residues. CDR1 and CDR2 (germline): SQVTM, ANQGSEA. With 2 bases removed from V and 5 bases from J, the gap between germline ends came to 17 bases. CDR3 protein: CSVELVRGHKDTQYF. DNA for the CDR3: TGCAGCGTTGAATTAGTTCGGGGGCACAAAGATACGCAGTATTTT.

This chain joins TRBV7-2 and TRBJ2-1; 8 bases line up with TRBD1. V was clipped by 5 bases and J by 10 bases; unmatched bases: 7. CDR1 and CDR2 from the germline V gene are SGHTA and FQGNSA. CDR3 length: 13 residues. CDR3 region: CASSRPGQGEQFF. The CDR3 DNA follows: TGTGCCAGCAGCCGCCCCGGACAGGGCGAGCAGTTCTTC.

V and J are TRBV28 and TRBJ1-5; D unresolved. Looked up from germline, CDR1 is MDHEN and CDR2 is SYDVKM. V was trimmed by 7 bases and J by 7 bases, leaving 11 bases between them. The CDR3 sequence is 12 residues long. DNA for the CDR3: TGTGCCAGCACTCTCGGGCGGCAGCCCCAGCATTTT. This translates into CASTLGRQPQHF.

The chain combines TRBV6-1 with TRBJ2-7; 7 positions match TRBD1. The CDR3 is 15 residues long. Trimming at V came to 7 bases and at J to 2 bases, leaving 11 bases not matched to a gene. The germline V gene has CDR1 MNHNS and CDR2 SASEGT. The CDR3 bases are TGTGCCAGCACCCAAAGGGGACAGAGTACCTACGAGCAGTACTTC. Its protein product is CASTQRGQSTYEQYF.

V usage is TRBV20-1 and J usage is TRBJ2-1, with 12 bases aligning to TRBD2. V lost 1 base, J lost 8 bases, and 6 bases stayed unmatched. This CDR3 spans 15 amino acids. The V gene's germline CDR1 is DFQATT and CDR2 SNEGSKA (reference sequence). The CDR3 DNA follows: TGCAGTGCTAGAGCTTCTAGCGGGAGGGTGGATGAGCAGTTCTTC. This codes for CSARASSGRVDEQFF.

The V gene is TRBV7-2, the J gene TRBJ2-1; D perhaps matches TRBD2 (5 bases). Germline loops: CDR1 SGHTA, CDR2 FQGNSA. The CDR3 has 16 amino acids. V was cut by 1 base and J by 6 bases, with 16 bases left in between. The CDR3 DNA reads TGTGCCAGCAGCTTAGTGTCTTCGGGGAGCTCCAATGAGCAGTTCTTC. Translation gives CASSLVSSGSSNEQFF.

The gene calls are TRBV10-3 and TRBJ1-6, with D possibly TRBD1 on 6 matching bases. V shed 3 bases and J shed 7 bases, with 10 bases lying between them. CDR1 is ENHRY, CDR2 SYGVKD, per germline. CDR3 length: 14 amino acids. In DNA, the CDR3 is TGTGCCATCAGTGAAACAGGGACCAATTCACCCCTCCACTTT. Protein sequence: CAISETGTNSPLHF.

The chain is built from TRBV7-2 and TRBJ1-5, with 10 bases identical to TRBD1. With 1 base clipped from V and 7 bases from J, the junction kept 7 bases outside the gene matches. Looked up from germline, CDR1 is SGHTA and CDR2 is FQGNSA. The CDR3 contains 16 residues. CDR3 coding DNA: TGTGCCAGCAGCTTAGTGGGACAGGGGACGAAGCAGCCCCAGCATTTT. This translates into CASSLVGQGTKQPQHF.

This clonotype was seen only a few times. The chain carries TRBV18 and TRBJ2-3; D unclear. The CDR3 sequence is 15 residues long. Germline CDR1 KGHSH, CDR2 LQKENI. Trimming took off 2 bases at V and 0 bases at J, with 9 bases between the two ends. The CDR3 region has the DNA TGTGCCAGCTCACCATCCCAGGCTAGCACAGATACGCAGTATTTT. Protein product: CASSPSQASTDTQYF.

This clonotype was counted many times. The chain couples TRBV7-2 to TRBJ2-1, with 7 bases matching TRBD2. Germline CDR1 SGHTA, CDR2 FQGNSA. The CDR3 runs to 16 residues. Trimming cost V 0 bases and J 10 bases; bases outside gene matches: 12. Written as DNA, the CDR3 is TGTGCCAGCAGCTTAGCGACGGGGACTACAATCGGGGAGCAGTTCTTC. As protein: CASSLATGTTIGEQFF.

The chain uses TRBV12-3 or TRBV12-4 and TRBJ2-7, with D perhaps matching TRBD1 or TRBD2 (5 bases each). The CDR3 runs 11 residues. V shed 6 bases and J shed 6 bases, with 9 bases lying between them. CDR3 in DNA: TGTGCCAGCAGGGAAGGGACCGAGCAGTACTTC. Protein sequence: CASREGTEQYF.

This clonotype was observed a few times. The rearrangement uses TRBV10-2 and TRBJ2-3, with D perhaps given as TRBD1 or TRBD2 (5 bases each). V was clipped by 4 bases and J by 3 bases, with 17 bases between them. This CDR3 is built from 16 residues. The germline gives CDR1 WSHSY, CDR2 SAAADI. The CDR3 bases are TGCGCCAGCAGTGTGAAAGCACTCTGGGGGACAGATACGCAGTATTTT. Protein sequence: CASSVKALWGTDTQYF.

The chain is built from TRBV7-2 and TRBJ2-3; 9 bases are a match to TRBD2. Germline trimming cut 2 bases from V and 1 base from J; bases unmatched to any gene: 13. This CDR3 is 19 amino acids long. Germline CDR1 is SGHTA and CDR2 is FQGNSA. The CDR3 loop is CASSLSANHAGGGTDTQYF. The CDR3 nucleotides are TGTGCCAGCAGCTTATCGGCCAACCATGCGGGGGGGGGCACAGATACGCAGTATTTT.

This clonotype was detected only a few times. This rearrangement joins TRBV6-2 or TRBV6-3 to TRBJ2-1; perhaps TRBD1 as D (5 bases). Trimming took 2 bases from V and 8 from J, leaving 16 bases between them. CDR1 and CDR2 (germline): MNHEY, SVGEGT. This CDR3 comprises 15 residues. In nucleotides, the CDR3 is TGTGCCAGCAGTTACGGCTCGGACACAAAGGATGAGCAGTTCTTC. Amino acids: CASSYGSDTKDEQFF.

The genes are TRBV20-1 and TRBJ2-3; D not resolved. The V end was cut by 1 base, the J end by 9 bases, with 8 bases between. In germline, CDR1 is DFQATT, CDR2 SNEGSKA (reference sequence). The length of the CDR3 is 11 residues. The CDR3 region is CSARVTQTQYF. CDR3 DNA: TGCAGTGCTAGAGTGACCCAGACGCAGTATTTT.

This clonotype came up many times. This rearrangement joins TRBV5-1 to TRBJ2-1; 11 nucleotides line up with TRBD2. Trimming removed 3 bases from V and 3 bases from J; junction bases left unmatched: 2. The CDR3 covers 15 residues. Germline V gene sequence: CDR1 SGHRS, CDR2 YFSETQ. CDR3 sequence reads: CASSSGLAVYNEQFF. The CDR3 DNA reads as TGCGCCAGCAGCTCGGGACTAGCGGTCTACAATGAGCAGTTCTTC.

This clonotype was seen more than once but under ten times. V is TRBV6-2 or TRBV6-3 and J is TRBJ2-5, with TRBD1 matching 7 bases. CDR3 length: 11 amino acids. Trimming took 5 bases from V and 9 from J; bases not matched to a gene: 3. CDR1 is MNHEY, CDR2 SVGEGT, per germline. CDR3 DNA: TGTGCCAGCAGTGACAGGGTTCCCCAGTACTTC. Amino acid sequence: CASSDRVPQYF.

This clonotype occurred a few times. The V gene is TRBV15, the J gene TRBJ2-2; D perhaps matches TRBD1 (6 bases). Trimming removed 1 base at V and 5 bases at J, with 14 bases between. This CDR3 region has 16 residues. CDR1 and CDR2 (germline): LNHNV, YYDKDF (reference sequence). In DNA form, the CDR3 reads TGTGCCACCAGCAGAGGGGGGACAAGGGAAACCGGGGAGCTGTTTTTT. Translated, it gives CATSRGGTRETGELFF.

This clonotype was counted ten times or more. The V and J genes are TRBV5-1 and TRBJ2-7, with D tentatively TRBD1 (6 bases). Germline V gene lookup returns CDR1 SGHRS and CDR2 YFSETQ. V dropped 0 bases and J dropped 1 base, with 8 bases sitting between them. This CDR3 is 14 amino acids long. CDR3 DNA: TGCGCCAGCAGCTTGGGACAGGTATCCTACGAGCAGTACTTC. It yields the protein CASSLGQVSYEQYF.

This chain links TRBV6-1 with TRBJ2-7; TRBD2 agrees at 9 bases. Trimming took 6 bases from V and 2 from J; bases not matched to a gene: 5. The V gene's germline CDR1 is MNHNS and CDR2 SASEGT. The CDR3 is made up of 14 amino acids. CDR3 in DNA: TGTGCCAGCAGCAAGACTAGCGGTCCCTACGAGCAGTACTTC. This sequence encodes CASSKTSGPYEQYF.

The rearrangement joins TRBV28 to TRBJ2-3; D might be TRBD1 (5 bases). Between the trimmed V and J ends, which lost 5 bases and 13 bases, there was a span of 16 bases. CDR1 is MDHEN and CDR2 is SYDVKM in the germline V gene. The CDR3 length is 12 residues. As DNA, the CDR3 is TGTGCCAGCAGTGGGGCTAGTCCTGTTAAGTATTTT. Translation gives CASSGASPVKYF.

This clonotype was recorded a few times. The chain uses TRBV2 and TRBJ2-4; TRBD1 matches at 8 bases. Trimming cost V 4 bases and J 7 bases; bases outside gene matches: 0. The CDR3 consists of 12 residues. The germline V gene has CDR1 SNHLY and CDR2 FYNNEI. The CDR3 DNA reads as TGTGCCAGCAGTGGGGACAGGAACATTCAGTACTTC. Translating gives CASSGDRNIQYF.

This CDR3 is CATRLSTDTQYF. The CDR3 bases are TGCGCCACCCGGCTCAGCACAGATACGCAGTATTTT. This chain connects TRBV5-1 to TRBJ2-3; D gene ambiguous. Germline V gene data show CDR1 as SGHRS and CDR2 as YFSETQ. V lost 9 bases to trimming and J lost 0 bases, with 8 bases between them. This CDR3 has 12 residues.